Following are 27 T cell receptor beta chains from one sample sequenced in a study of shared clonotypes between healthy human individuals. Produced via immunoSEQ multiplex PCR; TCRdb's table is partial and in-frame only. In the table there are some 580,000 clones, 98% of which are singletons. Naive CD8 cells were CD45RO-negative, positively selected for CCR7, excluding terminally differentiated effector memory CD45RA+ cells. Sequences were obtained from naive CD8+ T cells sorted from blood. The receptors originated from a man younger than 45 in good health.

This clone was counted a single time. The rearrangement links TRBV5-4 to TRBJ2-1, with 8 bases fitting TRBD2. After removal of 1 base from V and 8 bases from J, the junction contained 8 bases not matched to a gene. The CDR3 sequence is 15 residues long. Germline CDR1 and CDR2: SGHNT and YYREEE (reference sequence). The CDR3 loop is CASSLRGREVDEQFF. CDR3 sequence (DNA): TGTGCCAGCAGCTTGAGAGGGCGGGAGGTCGATGAGCAGTTCTTC.

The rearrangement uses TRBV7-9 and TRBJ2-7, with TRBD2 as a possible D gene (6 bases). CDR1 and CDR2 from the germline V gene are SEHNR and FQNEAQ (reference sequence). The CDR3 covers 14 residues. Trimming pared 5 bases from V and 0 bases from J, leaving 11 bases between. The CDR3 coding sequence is TGTGCCAGCAGCGACCTAGCGAACTCCTACGAGCAGTACTTC. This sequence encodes CASSDLANSYEQYF.

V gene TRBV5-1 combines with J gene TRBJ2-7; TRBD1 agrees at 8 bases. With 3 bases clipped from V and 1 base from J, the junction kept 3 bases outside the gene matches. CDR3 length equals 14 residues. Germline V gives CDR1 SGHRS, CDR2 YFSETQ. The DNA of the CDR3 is TGCGCCAGCAGCTCCCGGGACAGGTCCTACGAGCAGTACTTC. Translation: CASSSRDRSYEQYF.

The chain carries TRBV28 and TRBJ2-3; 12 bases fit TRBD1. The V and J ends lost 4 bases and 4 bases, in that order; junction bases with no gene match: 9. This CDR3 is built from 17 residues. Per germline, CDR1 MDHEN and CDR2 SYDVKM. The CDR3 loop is CASSSPRDRGRPDTQYF. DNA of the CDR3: TGTGCCAGCAGTTCCCCTCGGGACAGGGGGCGCCCAGATACGCAGTATTTT.

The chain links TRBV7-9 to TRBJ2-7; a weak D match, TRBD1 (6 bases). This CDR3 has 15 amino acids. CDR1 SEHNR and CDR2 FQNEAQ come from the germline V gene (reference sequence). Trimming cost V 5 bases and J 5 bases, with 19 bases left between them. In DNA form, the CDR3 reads TGTGCCAGCAGCCCTGCGGTCCAGGGGCACAACGAGCAGTACTTC. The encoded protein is CASSPAVQGHNEQYF.

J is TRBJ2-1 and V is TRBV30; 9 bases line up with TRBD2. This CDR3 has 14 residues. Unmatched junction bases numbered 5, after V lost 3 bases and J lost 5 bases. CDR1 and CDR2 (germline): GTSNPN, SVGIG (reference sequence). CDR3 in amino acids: CAWRPLAGHNEQFF. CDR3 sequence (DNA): TGTGCCTGGAGACCACTAGCGGGCCACAATGAGCAGTTCTTC.

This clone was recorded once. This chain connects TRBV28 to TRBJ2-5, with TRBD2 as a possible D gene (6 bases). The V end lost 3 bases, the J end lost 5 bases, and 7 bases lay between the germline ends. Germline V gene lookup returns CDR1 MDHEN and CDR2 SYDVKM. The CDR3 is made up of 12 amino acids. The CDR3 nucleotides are TGTGCCAGCAGTTTTGGAGGGGAGACCCAGTACTTC. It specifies CASSFGGETQYF.

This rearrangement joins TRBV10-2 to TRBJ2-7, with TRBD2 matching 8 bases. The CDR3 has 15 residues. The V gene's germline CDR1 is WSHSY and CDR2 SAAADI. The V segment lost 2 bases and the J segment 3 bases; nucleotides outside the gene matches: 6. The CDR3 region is CASSEPGLAGYEQYF. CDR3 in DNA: TGCGCCAGCAGTGAGCCGGGCCTAGCGGGCTACGAGCAGTACTTC.

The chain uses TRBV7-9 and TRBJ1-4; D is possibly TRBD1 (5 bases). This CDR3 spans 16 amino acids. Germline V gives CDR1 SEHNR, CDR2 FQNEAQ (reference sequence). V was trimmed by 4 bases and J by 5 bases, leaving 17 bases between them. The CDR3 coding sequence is TGTGCCAGCAGCTCGCTATCGGGCAGGGCAAATGAAAAACTGTTTTTT. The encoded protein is CASSSLSGRANEKLFF. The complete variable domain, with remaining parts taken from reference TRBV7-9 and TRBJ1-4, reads DTGVSQNPRHKITKRGQNVTFRCDPISEHNRLYWYRQTLGQGPEFLTYFQNEAQLEKSRLLSDRFSAERPKGSFSTLEIQRTEQGDSAMYLCASSSLSGRANEKLFFGSGTQLSVL.

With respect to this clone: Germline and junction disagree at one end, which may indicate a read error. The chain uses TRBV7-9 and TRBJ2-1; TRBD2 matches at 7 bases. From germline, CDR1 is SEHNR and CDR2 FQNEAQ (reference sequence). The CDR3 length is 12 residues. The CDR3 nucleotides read TGTGCCAGCAGATTAGGGAGGGATGAGCAGTTCTTC. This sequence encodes CASRLGRDEQFF.

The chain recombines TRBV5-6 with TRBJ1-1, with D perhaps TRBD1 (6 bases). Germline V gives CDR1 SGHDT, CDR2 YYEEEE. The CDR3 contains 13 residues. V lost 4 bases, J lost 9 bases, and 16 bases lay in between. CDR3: CASSHGQPGQAFF. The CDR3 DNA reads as TGTGCCAGCAGCCACGGACAGCCGGGACAAGCTTTCTTT. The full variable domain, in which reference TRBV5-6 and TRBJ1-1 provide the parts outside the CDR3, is DAGVTQSPTHLIKTRGQQVTLRCSPKSGHDTVSWYQQALGQGPQFIFQYYEEEERQRGNFPDRFSGHQFPNYSSELNVNALLLGDSALYLCASSHGQPGQAFFGQGTRLTVV.

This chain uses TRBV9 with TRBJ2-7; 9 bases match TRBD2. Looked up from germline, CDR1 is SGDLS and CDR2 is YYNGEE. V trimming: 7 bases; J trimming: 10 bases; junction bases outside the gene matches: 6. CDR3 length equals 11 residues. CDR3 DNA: TGTGCCAGCGGAATAGCGGGGGATCAGTACTTC. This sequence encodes CASGIAGDQYF.

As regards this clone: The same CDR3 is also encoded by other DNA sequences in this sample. In DNA, the CDR3 is TGTGCCAGCAGCTTACCAAATCAGCCCCAGCATTTT. Encoded protein: CASSLPNQPQHF. The chain has TRBV7-6 and TRBJ1-5; D gene ambiguous. CDR3 length: 12 residues. The germline gives CDR1 SGHVS, CDR2 FNYEAQ. Trimming removed 2 bases from V and 4 bases from J, with 3 bases in between.

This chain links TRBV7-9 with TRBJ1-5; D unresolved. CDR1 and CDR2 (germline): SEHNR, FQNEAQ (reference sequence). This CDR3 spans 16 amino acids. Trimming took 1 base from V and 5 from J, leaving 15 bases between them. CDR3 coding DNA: TGTGCCAGCAGCTTAGAGGTAGGAGGAGTTCATCAGCCCCAGCATTTT. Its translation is CASSLEVGGVHQPQHF.

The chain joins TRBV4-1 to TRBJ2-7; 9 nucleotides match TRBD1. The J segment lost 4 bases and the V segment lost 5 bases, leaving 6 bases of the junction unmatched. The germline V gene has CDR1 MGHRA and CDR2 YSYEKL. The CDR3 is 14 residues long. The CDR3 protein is CASSTRQGGYEQYF. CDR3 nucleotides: TGCGCCAGCAGCACCAGACAGGGGGGGTACGAGCAGTACTTC.

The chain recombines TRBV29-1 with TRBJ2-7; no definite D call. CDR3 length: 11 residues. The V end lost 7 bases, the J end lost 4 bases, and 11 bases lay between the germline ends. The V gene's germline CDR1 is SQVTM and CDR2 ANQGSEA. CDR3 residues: CSGRQEYEQYF. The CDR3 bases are TGCAGCGGCCGGCAGGAATACGAGCAGTACTTC.

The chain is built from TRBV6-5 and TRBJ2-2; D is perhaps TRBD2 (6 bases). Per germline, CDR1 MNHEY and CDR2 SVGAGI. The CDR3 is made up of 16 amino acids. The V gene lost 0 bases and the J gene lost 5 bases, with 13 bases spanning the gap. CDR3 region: CASSYSRLARTGELFF. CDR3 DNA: TGTGCCAGCAGTTACTCCAGGCTAGCGCGGACCGGGGAGCTGTTTTTT.

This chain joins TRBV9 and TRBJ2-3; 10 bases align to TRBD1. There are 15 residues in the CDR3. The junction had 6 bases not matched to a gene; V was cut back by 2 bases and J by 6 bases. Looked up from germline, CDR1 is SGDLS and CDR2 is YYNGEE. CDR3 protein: CASSVRQGARDTQYF. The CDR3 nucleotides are TGTGCCAGCAGCGTCCGACAGGGGGCTAGGGATACGCAGTATTTT.

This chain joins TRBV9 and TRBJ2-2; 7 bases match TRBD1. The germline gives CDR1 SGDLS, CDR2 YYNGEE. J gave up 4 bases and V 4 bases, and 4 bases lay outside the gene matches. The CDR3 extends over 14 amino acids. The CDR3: CASSLSGGTGELFF. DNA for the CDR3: TGTGCCAGCAGCCTCTCAGGGGGCACCGGGGAGCTGTTTTTT.

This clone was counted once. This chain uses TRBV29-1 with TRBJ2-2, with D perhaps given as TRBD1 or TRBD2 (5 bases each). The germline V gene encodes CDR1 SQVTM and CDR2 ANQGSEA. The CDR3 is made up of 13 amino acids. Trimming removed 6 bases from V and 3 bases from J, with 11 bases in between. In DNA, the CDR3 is TGCAGCGTCCCCCGAGGGGACACCGGGGAGCTGTTTTTT. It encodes CSVPRGDTGELFF.

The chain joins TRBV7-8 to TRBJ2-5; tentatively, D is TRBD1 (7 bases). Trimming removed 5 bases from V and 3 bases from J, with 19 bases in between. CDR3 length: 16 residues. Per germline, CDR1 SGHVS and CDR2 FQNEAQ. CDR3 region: CASSLARAGGKETQYF. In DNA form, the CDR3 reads TGTGCCAGCAGCCTGGCAAGGGCAGGGGGGAAAGAGACCCAGTACTTC.

Written as DNA, the CDR3 is TGTGCCAGCAGCAAGGGGCCGGGCGGGTCCACAGATACGCAGTATTTT. It codes for CASSKGPGGSTDTQYF. The gene calls are TRBV7-9 and TRBJ2-3, with D perhaps given as TRBD1 or TRBD2 (5 bases each). Trimming stripped 5 bases from V and 2 bases from J, with 17 bases between. This CDR3 contains 16 residues. The germline V gene encodes CDR1 SEHNR and CDR2 FQNEAQ (reference sequence).

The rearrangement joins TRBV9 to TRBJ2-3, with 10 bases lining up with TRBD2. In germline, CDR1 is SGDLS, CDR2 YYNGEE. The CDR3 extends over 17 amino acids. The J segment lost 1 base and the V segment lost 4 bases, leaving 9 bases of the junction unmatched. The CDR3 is CASSRPSSGRGTDTQYF. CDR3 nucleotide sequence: TGTGCCAGCAGCCGACCGAGCAGCGGGAGGGGCACAGATACGCAGTATTTT.

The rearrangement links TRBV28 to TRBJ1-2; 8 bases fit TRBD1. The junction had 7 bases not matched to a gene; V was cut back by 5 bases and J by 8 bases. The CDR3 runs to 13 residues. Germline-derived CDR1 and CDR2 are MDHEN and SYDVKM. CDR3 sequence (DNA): TGTGCCAGCAGTCGCGGACAGGGTACGGGCTACACCTTC. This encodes CASSRGQGTGYTF.

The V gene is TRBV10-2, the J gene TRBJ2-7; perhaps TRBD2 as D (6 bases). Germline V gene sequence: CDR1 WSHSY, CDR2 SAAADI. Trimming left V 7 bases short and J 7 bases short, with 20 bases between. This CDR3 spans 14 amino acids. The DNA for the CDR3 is TGCGCCAGCAAAGGCCGAGAACTAGCTAGGGAGCAGTACTTC. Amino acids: CASKGRELAREQYF.

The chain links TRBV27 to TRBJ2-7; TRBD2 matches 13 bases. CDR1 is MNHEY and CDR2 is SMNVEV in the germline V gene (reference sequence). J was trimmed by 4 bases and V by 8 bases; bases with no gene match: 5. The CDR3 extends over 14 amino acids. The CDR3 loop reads CASGILAGGYEQYF. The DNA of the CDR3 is TGTGCCAGCGGGATACTAGCGGGAGGGTACGAGCAGTACTTC.

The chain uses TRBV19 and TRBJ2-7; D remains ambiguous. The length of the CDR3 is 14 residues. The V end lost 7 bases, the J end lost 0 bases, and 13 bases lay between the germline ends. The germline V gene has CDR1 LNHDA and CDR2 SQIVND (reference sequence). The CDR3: CASTPDFPSYEQYF. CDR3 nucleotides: TGTGCCAGTACCCCAGACTTCCCCTCCTACGAGCAGTACTTC. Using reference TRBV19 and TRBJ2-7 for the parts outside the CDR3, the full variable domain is DGGITQSPKYLFRKEGQNVTLSCEQNLNHDAMYWYRQDPGQGLRLIYYSQIVNDFQKGDIAEGYSVSREKKESFPLTVTSAQKNPTAFYLCASTPDFPSYEQYFGPGTRLTVT.